This T cell receptor beta chain was found in a study of shared clonotypes between healthy human individuals (TCRdb year 2020). Context from the whole study: The cohort comprised a couple of women and a few men aged 18 to 49 years. Libraries were prepared and TCR repertoires were sequenced by different laboratories using diverse techniques, in order to increase sequencing depth and limit assay-specific biases. To estimate repertoire size and how much clonotype sharing occurs between individuals, the study deeply sequenced the blood TCR repertoires of roughly 5 healthy adults. For each donor, CD4 naive and CD4 memory were each run on three plates, CD8 naive on two plates, and CD8 memory on one plate. Per donor, leukapheresis produced somewhere between about 0.94 and 9 billion PBMCs. The investigation overall reported the following: Naive subsets generally had larger estimated clonotype richness than memory subsets. When a handful of donors were compared, the shared fraction of clonotypes was about 5% for naive CD4, approximately 3.3% for naive CD8, more than 2% for memory CD4, and roughly 0.43% for memory CD8. Higher generation probabilities were observed for clonotypes shared by all four sorted-subset donors than for non-shared clonotypes. Rarefaction of sorted-subset datasets indicated incomplete sequencing despite the large sequencing depth. Based on pairwise subsampling, the degree of clonotype sharing among donors was expected to be affected by sequencing depth. Because the study included only a small number of donors, the genetic and exposure-history diversity represented was limited. Sampling was restricted to blood, and TCR repertoires in tissue are likely to differ from TCR repertoires in blood.

The germline V gene encodes CDR1 MNHNY and CDR2 SVGAGI (reference sequence). For this chain, trimming is 2 bases at the V end and 7 bases at the J end, and the number of junction bases without a gene match is 7. The CDR3 numbers 16 residues from cysteine through phenylalanine. Only the CDR3 DNA stays, 48 bases, in frame from base 1. The donors were healthy, HIV-negative adults who had no recently reported acute infections or vaccinations. Every donor was a Caucasian adult living in Nashville, Tennessee, USA. CD4+ T cells were enriched by magnetic negative selection, after which naive cells were positively selected on CD45RA and the negative fraction was taken as the memory subset. Blood was collected by leukapheresis, and PBMCs were isolated by Ficoll-Histopaque density gradient centrifugation and then cryopreserved in liquid nitrogen vapor phase. Purity and quantity of every magnetically sorted T cell population were checked by analytical flow cytometry. Each sorted fraction had its genomic DNA isolated and then quantified by UV absorbance on a Nanodrop 2000c.

Using the deep immunoSEQ assay, TCR CDR3 regions were amplified from genomic DNA by multiplex PCR. Extracted genomic DNA from each cell subset was distributed evenly across all wells of several immunoSEQ 96-well plates, and each plate was treated as a replicate. For sorted subsets, roughly 200 ng of genomic DNA, equivalent to 30,000 or so T cell genomes, went into each replicate PCR. Purified libraries were quantified with a Qubit 3.0 fluorometer, sized on a Bioanalyzer 2100, and re-quantified with the KAPA Library Quantification kit. Every immunoSEQ 96-well plate was sequenced on a separate single-read 150-cycle Illumina NextSeq 550 flow cell. The original pipeline was this. Because the immunoSEQ output included only junctional sequences and no quality scores, the filtering could not be the same as the filtering used for full-length reads. To assign V/J genes and CDR3, sequences were annotated using PyIR, a Python wrapper for IgBLAST v1.9, with IMGT germline references. Reads with weak V/J assignments (E-value above 1e-6), missing CDR3, stop codons, out-of-frame junctions, or ambiguous translated residues were removed. V3J clonotypes were defined as sequences sharing the same inferred V gene, J gene, and CDR3 amino acid sequence. Percentage overlap between repertoires was computed as shared unique clonotypes divided by the size of the smaller repertoire. Three approaches were used to assess repertoire richness: RTK rarefaction, the Chao1 estimator, and Recon v2.1 estimates of unobserved clonotypes. Generation probabilities for all TCRbeta clonotypes obtained by the gDNA method from a few donors were computed using OLGA. TCRdb took over this immuneACCESS table, retaining in-frame rearrangements with V and J assigned. Such tables are incomplete; in checked studies, under half of the missing clones stem from an unresolved V gene, and the remainder is unexplained. V, J and clone size were drawn from that table, and D and trimming were deduced from the DNA. Within this sample are over 700,000 clones, with roughly 72% of them counted one time only. The top ten constitute approximately 2% of the sample.

This clone is a singleton in its sample. What antigen it recognizes has not been identified. No qualities accompany the bases; no much larger clone lies one base away. The TCR was taken from a woman younger than 45 in good health. The chain links TRBV6-6 with TRBJ1-5; 11 central bases correspond to TRBD1. The sample taken for sequencing was memory CD4+ T cells sorted from blood. The sample's cell subset or site label, in plain terms: CD45RA-negative fraction. The DNA is as follows: TGTGCCAGCAGTTACCCAGGACAGGGGGCAGGGCAGCCCCAGCATTTT. This codes for CASSYPGQGAGQPQHF.